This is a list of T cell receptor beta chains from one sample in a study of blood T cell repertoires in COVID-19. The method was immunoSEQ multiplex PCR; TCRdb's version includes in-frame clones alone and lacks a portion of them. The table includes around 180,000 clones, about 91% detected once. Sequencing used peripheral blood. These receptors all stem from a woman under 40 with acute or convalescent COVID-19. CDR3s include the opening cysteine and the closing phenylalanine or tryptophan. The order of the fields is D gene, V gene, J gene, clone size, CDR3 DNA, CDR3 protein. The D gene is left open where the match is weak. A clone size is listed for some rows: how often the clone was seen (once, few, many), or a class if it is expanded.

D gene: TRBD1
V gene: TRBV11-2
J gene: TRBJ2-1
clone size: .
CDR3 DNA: TGTGCCAGTACAAACGCGGGACAGGGCTTTATTGAGCAGTTCTTC
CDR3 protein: CASTNAGQGFIEQFF

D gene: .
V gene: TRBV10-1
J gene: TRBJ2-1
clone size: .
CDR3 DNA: TGCGCCAGCAGTGATCCGAGCGGCTACAATGAGCAGTTCTTC
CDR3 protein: CASSDPSGYNEQFF

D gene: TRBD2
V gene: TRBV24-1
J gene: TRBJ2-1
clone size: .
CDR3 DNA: TGTGCCACCAGTGATCCCGGGACTAGCGGAAATGAGCAGTTCTTC
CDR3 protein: CATSDPGTSGNEQFF

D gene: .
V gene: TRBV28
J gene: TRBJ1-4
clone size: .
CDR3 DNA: TGTGCCAGCAATCGGATGGCGGCGAACAATGATGAAAAACTGTTTTTT
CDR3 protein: CASNRMAANNDEKLFF

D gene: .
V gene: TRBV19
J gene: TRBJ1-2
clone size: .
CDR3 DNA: TGTGCCAGTCAGTCCCTTAACTATGGCTACACCTTC
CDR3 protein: CASQSLNYGYTF

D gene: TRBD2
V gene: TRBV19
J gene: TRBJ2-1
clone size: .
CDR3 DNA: TGTGCCAGTAGAAGACTAGCGGGAGTTGAGCAGTTCTTC
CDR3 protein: CASRRLAGVEQFF

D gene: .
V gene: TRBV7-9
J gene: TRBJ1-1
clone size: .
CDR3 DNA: TGTGCCAGCAAGGAGCAGGGGAACACTGAAGCTTTCTTT
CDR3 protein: CASKEQGNTEAFF

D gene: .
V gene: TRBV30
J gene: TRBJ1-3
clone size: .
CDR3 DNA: TGTGCCTGGGGGGAGGTCGGAAACACCATATATTTT
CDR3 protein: CAWGEVGNTIYF

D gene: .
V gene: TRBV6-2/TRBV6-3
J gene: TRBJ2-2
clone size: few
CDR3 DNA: TGTGCCAGCAGTTATTCTTCGGGAACGGTCGGGGAGCTGTTTTTT
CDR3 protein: CASSYSSGTVGELFF

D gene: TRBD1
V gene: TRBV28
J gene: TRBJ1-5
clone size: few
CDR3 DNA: TGTGCCAGCAGCCTGGGGGGGGACAGGGTCCAGCATTTT
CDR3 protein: CASSLGGDRVQHF

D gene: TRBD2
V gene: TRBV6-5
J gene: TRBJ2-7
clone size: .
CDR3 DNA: TGTGCCACTGGGGAGCGGGAGGCTTACGAGCAGTACTTC
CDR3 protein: CATGEREAYEQYF

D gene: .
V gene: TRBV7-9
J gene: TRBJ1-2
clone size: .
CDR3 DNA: TGTGCCAGCAGCTCGACCGGAAACAGTAAGCACTTC
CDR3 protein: CASSSTGNSKHF

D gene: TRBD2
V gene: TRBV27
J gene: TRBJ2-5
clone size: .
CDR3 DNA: TGTGCCAGCAGCCACGGGGGGTTAGAGACCCAGTACTTC
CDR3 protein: CASSHGGLETQYF

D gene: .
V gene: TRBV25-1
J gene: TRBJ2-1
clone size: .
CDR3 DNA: TGTGCCAGCAGTGACCGGGGAACCTACAATGAGCAGTTCTTC
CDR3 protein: CASSDRGTYNEQFF

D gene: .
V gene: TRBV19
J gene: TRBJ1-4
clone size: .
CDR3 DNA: TGTGCCACAGCAACTAATGAAAAACTGTTTTTT
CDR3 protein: CATATNEKLFF

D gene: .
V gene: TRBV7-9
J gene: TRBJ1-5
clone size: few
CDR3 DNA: TGTGCCAGCAGCTTAGCGGGGCAGGGAAGCAATCAGCCCCAGCATTTT
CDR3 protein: CASSLAGQGSNQPQHF

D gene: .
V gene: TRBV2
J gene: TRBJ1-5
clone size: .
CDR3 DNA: TGTGCCAGCAGTGACCTAACTACGACCAATCAGCCCCAGCATTTT
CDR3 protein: CASSDLTTTNQPQHF

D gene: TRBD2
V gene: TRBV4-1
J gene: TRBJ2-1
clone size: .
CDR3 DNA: TGCGCCAGCAGCCAACCGACTAGCGGGAGATACAATGAGCAGTTCTTC
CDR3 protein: CASSQPTSGRYNEQFF

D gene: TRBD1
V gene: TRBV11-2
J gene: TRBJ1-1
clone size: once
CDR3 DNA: TGTGCCAGCAGCTCAGGGGGCAAGGTTTCGGCTTTCTTT
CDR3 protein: CASSSGGKVSAFF

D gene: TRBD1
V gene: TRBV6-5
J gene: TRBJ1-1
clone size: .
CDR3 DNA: TGTGCCAGCAGTCCCCAGGGGGCGATGGTCACTGAAGCTTTCTTT
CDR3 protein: CASSPQGAMVTEAFF

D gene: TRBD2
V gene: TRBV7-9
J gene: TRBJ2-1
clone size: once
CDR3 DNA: TGTGCCAGCAGCTTAGGGCTAGCGGGAGTTCGCAATGAGCAGTTCTTC
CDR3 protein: CASSLGLAGVRNEQFF

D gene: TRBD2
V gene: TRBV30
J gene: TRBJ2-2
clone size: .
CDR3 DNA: TGTGCCCAGGGACTAGCGGGAGGATGGACCGGGGAGCTGTTTTTT
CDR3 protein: CAQGLAGGWTGELFF